This note documents a single TCR beta chain sequence. This specimen belongs to a study of Graves' ophthalmopathy and Graves' hyperthyroidism. Study details: Peripheral blood was collected at initial diagnosis, before any treatment.

Researchers took RNA transcripts and amplified TCR beta CDR3 regions from them. HTBI-primed RT-PCR formed the first round, and a multiplex PCR formed the second. One entry per CDR3 protein results from TCRdb running MiXCR on the multiplex PCR reads. The data show under 800,000 distinct CDR3 sequences, about 20% seen once. Hyperthyroidism patients had new diagnoses, durations under 2 months, and ages of 18 to 65. Uncontrolled infections, pregnancy, lactation or other autoimmune diseases led to patient exclusion. The PBMCs had their origin in 10 ml of fresh peripheral blood. Losses at the gene ends were 5 bases for V and 6 bases for J; bases not matched to a gene: 7. Germline V gives CDR1 MDHEN, CDR2 SYDVKM. The CDR3 spans 13 residues.

The receptor's source is a young woman with stable Graves' hyperthyroidism. Some clones in this sample may be carry-over from other donors' samples. The V and J genes are TRBV28 and TRBJ2-7; 7 bases align to TRBD1. Material for sequencing was peripheral blood. This CDR3 reads CASSITHRGEQYF. The CDR3 DNA follows: TGTGCCAGCAGTATCACCCACAGGGGCGAGCAGTACTTC.